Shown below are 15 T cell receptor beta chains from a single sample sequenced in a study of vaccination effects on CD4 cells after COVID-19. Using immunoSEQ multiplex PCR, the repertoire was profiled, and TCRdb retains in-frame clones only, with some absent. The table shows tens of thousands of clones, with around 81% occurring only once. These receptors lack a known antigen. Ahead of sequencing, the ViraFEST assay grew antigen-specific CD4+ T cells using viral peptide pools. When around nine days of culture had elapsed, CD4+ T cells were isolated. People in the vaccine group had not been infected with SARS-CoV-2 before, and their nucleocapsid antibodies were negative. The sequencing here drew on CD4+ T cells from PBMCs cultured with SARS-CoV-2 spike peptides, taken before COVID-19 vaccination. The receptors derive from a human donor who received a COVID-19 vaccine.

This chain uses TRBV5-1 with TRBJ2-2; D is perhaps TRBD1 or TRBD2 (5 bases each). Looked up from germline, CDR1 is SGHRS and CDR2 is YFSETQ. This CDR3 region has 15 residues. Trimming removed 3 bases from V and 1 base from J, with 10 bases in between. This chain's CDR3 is CASSSEGRNTGELFF. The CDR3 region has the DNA TGCGCCAGCAGCTCTGAGGGGAGGAACACCGGGGAGCTGTTTTTT.

The CDR3 coding sequence is TGTGCCAGCAGTTACTCCCCCGACCTCTACAATGAGCAGTTCTTC. Residues: CASSYSPDLYNEQFF. The chain uses TRBV6-5 and TRBJ2-1, with unresolved D. Deletions cut 0 bases from V and 3 bases from J, with 9 bases between. In germline, CDR1 is MNHEY, CDR2 SVGAGI. The CDR3 consists of 15 residues.

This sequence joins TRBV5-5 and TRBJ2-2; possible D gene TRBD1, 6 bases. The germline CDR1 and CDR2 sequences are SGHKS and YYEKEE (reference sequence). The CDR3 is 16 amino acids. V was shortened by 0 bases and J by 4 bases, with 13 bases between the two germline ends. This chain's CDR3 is CASSLATGRGTGELFF. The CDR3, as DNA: TGTGCCAGCAGCTTGGCCACAGGGCGCGGCACCGGGGAGCTGTTTTTT. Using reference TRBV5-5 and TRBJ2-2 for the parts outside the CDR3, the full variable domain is DAGVTQSPTHLIKTRGQQVTLRCSPISGHKSVSWYQQVLGQGPQFIFQYYEKEERGRGNFPDRFSARQFPNYSSELNVNALLLGDSALYLCASSLATGRGTGELFFGEGSRLTVL.

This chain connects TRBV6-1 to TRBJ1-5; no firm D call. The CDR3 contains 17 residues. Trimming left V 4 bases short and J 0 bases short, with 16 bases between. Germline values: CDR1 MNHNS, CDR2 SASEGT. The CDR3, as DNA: TGTGCCAGCAGTGCCCCCGGGAACCCCTATAGCAATCAGCCCCAGCATTTT. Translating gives CASSAPGNPYSNQPQHF.

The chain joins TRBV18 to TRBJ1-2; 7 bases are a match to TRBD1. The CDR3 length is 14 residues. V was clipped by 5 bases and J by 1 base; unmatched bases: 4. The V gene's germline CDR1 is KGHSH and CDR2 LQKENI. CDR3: CASSTGTVNYGYTF. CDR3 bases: TGTGCCAGCTCAACGGGGACAGTTAACTATGGCTACACCTTC.

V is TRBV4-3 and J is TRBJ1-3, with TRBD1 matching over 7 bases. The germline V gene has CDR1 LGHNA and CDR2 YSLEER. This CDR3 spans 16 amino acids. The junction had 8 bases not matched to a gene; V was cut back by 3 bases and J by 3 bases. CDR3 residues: CASSHLPTGVGNTIYF. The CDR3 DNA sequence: TGCGCCAGCAGCCACCTACCTACAGGGGTTGGAAACACCATATATTTT.

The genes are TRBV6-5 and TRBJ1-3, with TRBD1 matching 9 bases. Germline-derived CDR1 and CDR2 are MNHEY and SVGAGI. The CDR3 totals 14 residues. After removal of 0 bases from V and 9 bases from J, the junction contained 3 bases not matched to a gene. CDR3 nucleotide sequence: TGTGCCAGCAGTTACTCGGGACAGGGAGGCACCATATATTTT. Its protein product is CASSYSGQGGTIYF.

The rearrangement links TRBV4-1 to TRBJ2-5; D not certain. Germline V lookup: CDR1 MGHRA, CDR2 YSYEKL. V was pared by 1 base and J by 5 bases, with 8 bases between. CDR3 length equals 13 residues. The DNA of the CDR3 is TGCGCCAGCAGCCAAGCCTCCGGGGAGACCCAGTACTTC. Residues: CASSQASGETQYF.

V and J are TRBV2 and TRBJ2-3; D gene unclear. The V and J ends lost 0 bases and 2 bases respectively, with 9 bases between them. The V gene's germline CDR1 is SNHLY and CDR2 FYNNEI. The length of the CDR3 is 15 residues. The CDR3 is CASSEARTSTDTQYF. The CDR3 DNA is TGTGCCAGCAGTGAAGCGCGAACATCCACAGATACGCAGTATTTT.

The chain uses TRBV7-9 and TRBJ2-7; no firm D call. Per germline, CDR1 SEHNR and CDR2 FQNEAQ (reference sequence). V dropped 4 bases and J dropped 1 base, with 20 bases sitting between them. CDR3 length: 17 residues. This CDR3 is CASSSKSTPLSSYEQYV. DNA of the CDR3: TGTGCCAGCAGCTCCAAATCGACACCGCTCTCTTCCTACGAGCAGTACGTC.

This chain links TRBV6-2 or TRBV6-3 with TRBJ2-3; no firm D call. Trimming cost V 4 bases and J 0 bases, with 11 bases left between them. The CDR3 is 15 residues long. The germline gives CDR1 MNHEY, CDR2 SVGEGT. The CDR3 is CASSFGYASTDTQYF. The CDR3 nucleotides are TGTGCCAGCAGTTTCGGATATGCTAGCACAGATACGCAGTATTTT.

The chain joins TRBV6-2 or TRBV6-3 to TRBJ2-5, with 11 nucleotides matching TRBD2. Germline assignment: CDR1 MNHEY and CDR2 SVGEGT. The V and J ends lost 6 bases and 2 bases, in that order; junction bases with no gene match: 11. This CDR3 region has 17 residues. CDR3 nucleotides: TGTGCCAGCAGCCGACCACTCCGGACTAGCGGGCAAGAGACCCAGTACTTC. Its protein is CASSRPLRTSGQETQYF.

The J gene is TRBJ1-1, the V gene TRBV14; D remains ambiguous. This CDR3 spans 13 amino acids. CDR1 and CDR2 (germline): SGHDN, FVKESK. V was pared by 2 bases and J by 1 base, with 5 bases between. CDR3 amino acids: CASSQSENTEAFF. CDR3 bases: TGTGCCAGCAGCCAATCTGAGAACACTGAAGCTTTCTTT.

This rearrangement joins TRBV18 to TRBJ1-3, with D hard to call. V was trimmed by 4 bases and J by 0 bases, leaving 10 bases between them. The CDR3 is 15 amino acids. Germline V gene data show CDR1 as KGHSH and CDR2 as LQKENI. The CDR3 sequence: CASSQQASSGNTIYF. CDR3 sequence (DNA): TGTGCCAGCTCACAGCAGGCATCCTCTGGAAACACCATATATTTT.

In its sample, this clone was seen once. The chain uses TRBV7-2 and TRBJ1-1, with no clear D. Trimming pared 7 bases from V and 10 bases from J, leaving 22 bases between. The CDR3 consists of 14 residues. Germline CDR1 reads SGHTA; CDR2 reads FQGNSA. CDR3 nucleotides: TGTGCCAGCACCCCCCGGTCAGGTCAGCGTGTAGCTTTCTTT. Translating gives CASTPRSGQRVAFF.